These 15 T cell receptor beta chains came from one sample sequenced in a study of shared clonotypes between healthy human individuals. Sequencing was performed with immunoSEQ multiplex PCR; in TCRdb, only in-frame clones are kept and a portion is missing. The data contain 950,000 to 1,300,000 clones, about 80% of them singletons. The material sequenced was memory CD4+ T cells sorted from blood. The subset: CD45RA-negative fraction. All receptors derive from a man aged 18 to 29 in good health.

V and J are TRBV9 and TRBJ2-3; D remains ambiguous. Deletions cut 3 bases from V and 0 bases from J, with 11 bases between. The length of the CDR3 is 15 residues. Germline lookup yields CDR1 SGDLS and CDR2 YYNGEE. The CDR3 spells CASSGLDTSTDTQYF. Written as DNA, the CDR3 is TGTGCCAGCAGCGGCTTAGATACTAGCACAGATACGCAGTATTTT.

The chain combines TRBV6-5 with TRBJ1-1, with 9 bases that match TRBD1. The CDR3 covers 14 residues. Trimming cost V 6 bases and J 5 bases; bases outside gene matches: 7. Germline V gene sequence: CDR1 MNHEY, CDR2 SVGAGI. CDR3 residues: CASSSGDRVTEAFF. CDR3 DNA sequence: TGTGCCAGCAGCTCCGGGGACAGGGTGACTGAAGCTTTCTTT.

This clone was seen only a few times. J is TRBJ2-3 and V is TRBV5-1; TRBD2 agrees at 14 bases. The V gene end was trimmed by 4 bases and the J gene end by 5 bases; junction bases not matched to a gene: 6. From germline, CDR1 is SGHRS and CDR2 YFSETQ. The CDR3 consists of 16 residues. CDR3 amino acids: CASSTGLAGAVDTQYF. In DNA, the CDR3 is TGCGCCAGCAGCACGGGACTAGCGGGGGCGGTAGATACGCAGTATTTT.

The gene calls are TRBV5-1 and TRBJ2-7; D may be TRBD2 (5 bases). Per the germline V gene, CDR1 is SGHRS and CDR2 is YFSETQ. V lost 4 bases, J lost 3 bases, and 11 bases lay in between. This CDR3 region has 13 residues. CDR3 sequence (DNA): TGCGCCAGCAGCGCCGAGGGATACTACGAGCAGTACTTC. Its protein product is CASSAEGYYEQYF.

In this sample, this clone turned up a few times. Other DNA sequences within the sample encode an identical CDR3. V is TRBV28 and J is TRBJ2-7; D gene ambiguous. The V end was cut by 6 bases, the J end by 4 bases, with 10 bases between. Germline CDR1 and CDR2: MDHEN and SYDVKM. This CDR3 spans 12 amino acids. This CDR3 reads CASSRTSYEQYF. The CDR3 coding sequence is TGTGCCAGCAGCCGTACATCGTACGAGCAGTACTTC.

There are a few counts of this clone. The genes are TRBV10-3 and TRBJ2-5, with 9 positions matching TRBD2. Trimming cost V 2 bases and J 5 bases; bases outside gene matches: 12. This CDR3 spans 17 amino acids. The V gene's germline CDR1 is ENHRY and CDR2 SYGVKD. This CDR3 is CAISEGSGGRALETQYF. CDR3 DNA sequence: TGTGCCATCAGTGAGGGGAGTGGCGGGAGGGCCCTGGAGACCCAGTACTTC.

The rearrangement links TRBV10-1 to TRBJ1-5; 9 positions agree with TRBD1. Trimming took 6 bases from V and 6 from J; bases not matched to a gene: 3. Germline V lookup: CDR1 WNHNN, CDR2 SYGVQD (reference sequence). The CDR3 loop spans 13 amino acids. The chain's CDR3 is CASSLDRGQPQHF. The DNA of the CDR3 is TGCGCCAGCAGCCTGGACAGGGGTCAGCCCCAGCATTTT.

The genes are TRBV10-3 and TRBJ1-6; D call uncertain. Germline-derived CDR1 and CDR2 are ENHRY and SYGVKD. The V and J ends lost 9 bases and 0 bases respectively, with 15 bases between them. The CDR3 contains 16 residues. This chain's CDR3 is CAISDDLSSYNSPLHF. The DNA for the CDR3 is TGTGCCATTTCAGATGACCTGAGCTCCTATAATTCACCCCTCCACTTT.

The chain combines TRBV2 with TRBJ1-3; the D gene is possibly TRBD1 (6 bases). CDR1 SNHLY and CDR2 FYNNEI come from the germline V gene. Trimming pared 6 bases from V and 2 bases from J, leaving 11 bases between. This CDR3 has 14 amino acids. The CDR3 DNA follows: TGTGCCAGCAGATCGGACAGCGCTGGAAACACCATATATTTT. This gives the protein CASRSDSAGNTIYF.

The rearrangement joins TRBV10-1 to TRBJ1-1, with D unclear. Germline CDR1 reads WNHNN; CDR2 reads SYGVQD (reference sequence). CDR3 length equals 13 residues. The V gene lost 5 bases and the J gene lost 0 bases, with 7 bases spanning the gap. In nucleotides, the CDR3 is TGCGCCAGCAGTTCCATGGTGAACACTGAAGCTTTCTTT. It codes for CASSSMVNTEAFF.

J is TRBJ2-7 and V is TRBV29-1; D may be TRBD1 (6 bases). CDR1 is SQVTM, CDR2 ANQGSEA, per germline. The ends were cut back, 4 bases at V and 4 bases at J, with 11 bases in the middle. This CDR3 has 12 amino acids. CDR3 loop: CSVAQGQYEQYF. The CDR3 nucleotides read TGCAGCGTTGCACAGGGCCAATACGAGCAGTACTTC.

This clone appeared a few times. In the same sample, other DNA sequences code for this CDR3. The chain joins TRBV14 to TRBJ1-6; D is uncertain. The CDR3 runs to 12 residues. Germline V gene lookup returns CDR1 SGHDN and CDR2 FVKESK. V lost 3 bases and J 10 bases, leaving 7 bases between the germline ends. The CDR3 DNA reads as TGTGCCAGCAGCCACTTGGGCTCACCCCTCCACTTT. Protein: CASSHLGSPLHF.

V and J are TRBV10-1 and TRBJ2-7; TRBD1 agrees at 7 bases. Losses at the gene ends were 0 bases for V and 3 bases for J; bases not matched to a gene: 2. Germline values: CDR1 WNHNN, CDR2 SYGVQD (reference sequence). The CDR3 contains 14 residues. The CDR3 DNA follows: TGCGCCAGCAGTGAGTCGACAGGGAACTACGAGCAGTACTTC. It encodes CASSESTGNYEQYF.

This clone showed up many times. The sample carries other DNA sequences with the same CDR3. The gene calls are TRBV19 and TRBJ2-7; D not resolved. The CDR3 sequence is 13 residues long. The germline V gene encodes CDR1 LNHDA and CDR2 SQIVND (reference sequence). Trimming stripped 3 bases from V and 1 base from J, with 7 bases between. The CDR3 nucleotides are TGTGCCAGTAGTATTGGCAGTTCCTACGAGCAGTACTTC. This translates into CASSIGSSYEQYF.

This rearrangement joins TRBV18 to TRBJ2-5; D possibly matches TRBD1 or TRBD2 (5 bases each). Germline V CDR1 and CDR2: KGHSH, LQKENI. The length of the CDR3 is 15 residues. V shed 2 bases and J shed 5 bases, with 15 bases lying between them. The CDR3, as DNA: TGTGCCAGCTCACCAAGTAGAGGGGCCGCGGAGACCCAGTACTTC. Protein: CASSPSRGAAETQYF.